These 10 T cell receptor beta chains share one sample of origin, sequenced in a study of PD-L1 blockade in urothelial cancer. Time point here: peripheral blood 6 weeks after treatment start. Assay used: immunoSEQ multiplex PCR; TCRdb lists only in-frame clones, some missing. Of tens of thousands of clones in the sample, 80% to 90% are singletons; the top ten hold roughly 2.5%. The source was PBMCs, collected around atezolizumab (anti-PD-L1) treatment. The origin of the receptors is a man in his 70s with urothelial cancer.

V usage is TRBV7-6 and J usage is TRBJ2-7, with D uncertain. V lost 5 bases to trimming and J lost 6 bases, with 11 bases between them. The CDR3 has 12 amino acids. Germline V CDR1 and CDR2: SGHVS, FNYEAQ. The DNA for the CDR3 is TGTGCCAGCAGCCCTATCCCGGGCGAGCAGTACTTC. This codes for CASSPIPGEQYF.

The V gene is TRBV19, the J gene TRBJ2-1, with TRBD2 as a possible D gene (6 bases). The CDR3 is made up of 14 amino acids. From germline, CDR1 is LNHDA and CDR2 SQIVND (reference sequence). V gave up 7 bases and J gave up 3 bases, with 13 bases separating them. The CDR3 loop is CASNPGANYNEQFF. The CDR3 DNA is TGTGCCAGTAACCCGGGAGCGAACTACAATGAGCAGTTCTTC.

The chain couples TRBV4-2 to TRBJ1-4, with a possible D match to TRBD1 (5 bases). Looked up from germline, CDR1 is LGHNA and CDR2 is YNFKEQ. This CDR3 region has 17 residues. V gave up 0 bases and J gave up 4 bases, with 15 bases separating them. The CDR3 nucleotides are TGTGCCAGCAGCCAAGATCTAATGACAGAAAATAATGAAAAACTGTTTTTT. It specifies CASSQDLMTENNEKLFF.

The chain joins TRBV11-3 to TRBJ2-1, with D unresolved. With 5 bases removed from V and 6 bases from J, the gap between germline ends came to 14 bases. The germline V gene has CDR1 SGHNT and CDR2 YENEEA. This CDR3 has 14 residues. Written as DNA, the CDR3 is TGTGCCAGCAGCCGCCTGGCAGATTCCAATGAGCAGTTCTTC. It specifies CASSRLADSNEQFF.

The chain recombines TRBV6-5 with TRBJ1-3, with D possibly matching TRBD1 (6 bases). The germline V and J ends were trimmed by 7 bases and 7 bases, with 14 bases remaining between them. The CDR3 has 13 residues. Germline lookup yields CDR1 MNHEY and CDR2 SVGAGI. CDR3 in DNA: TGTGCCAGCAAGAGTCCAGGGGCGAACACCATATATTTT. This translates into CASKSPGANTIYF.

The rearrangement links TRBV5-3 to TRBJ2-1; 12 bases are shared with TRBD2. TRBV5-3 is an ORF; its function is uncertain. The CDR3 sequence is 14 residues long. The ends lost 5 bases at V and 10 bases at J; junction bases unmatched: 7. The CDR3: CARRGASGRVEQFF. In nucleotides, the CDR3 is TGTGCCAGAAGAGGCGCTAGCGGGAGGGTCGAGCAGTTCTTC.

This chain links TRBV6-1 with TRBJ2-1; 8 nucleotides line up with TRBD1. The CDR3 covers 15 residues. With V trimmed by 6 bases and J by 0 bases, 4 bases remained unmatched. From germline, CDR1 is MNHNS and CDR2 SASEGT. The CDR3 sequence: CASRLDRDSYNEQFF. CDR3 sequence (DNA): TGTGCCAGCAGACTGGACAGGGACTCCTACAATGAGCAGTTCTTC.

The chain uses TRBV7-6 and TRBJ1-2, with 9 positions matching TRBD1. This CDR3 spans 14 amino acids. The J segment lost 7 bases and the V segment lost 5 bases, leaving 8 bases of the junction unmatched. Germline CDR1 reads SGHVS; CDR2 reads FNYEAQ. The CDR3, as DNA: TGTGCCAGCAGCACGGGACAGGGCGTGGGTGGCTACACCTTC. The encoded protein is CASSTGQGVGGYTF.

The chain carries TRBV5-4 and TRBJ1-3, with 7 positions matching TRBD1. Trimming at V came to 4 bases and at J to 2 bases, leaving 3 bases not matched to a gene. CDR1 is SGHNT and CDR2 is YYREEE in the germline V gene (reference sequence). The CDR3 loop spans 14 amino acids. The CDR3 reads CASSRTGPGNTIYF. In nucleotides, the CDR3 is TGTGCCAGCAGCCGGACAGGCCCTGGAAACACCATATATTTT.

This rearrangement joins TRBV7-6 to TRBJ2-7; possible D gene TRBD1, 6 bases. The CDR3 extends over 15 amino acids. V shed 1 base and J shed 6 bases, with 16 bases lying between them. Germline V gives CDR1 SGHVS, CDR2 FNYEAQ. The CDR3 here is CASSLDGRGRAEQYF. The CDR3 region has the DNA TGTGCCAGCAGCTTAGATGGCAGGGGACGTGCCGAGCAGTACTTC.